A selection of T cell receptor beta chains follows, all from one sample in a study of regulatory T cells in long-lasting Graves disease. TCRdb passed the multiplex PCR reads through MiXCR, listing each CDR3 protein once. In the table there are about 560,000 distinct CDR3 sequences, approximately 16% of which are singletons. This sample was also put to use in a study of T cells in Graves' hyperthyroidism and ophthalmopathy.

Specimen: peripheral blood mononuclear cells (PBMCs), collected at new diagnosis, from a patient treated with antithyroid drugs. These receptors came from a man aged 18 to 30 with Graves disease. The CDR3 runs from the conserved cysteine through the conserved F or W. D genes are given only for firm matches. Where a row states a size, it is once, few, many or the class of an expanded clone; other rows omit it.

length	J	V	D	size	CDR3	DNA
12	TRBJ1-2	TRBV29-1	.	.	CSVEPGWYGYTF	TGCAGCGTTGAACCCGGATGGTATGGCTACACCTTC
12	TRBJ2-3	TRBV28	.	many	CASGGPPDTQYF	TGTGCCAGCGGGGGTCCCCCAGATACGCAGTATTTT
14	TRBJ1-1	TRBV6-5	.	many	CASSWTKVPTEAFF	TGTGCCAGCAGTTGGACAAAGGTTCCCACTGAAGCTTTCTTT
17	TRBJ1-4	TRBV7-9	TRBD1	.	CASSSRITRTGDEKLFF	TGTGCCAGCAGCTCACGGATTACACGGACAGGGGATGAAAAACTGTTTTTT
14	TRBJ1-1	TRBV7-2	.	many	CASSFGPSNTEAFF	TGTGCCAGCAGCTTCGGACCCTCGAACACTGAAGCTTTCTTT
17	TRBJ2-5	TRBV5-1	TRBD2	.	CASSSTGTSGLEETQYF	TGCGCCAGCAGCTCAACCGGGACTAGCGGACTCGAAGAGACCCAGTACTTC
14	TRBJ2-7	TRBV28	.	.	CASRISGEPYEQYF	TGTGCCAGCAGGATTAGCGGAGAACCCTACGAGCAGTACTTC
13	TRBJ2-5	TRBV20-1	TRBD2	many	CSQWASGSETQYF	TGCAGTCAATGGGCTAGCGGGAGTGAGACCCAGTACTTC
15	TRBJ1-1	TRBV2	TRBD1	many	CASRNEQGANTEAFF	TGTGCCAGCAGGAACGAACAGGGGGCGAACACTGAAGCTTTCTTT
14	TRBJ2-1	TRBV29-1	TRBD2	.	CSGSGTSGHNEQFF	TGCAGCGGTTCGGGGACTAGCGGCCACAATGAGCAGTTCTTC
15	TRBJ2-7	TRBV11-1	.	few	CASSLRLGRAYEQYF	TGTGCCAGCAGCTTACGCCTGGGCAGGGCCTACGAGCAGTACTTC
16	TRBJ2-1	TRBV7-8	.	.	CACSIRRRGSYNEQFF	TGTGCCTGCAGCATCCGACGGAGGGGTTCCTACAATGAGCAGTTCTTC